Following are 3 T cell receptor beta chains from one sample sequenced in a study of shared clonotypes between healthy human individuals (dated by TCRdb to about 2020). The library was built by means of the immunoSEQ multiplex PCR assay. This is the immuneACCESS table as TCRdb keeps it, with only in-frame sequences that have V and J called. A part of the clones is gone; compared with another copy, unresolved V genes explain less than half, and the rest is unexplained. Within this sample are approximately 2,200,000 clones, with around 93% of them counted one time only. The ten top clones hold under 2% of the sample. CD8 naive samples were CD45RO-negative cells positively selected for CCR7, giving a CD45RA+CCR7+ population that excluded TemRA cells. Sequencing was done on a sample of naive CD8+ T cells from PBMCs. Explained via the paper, the cell subset or site label denotes: CD45RA+CCR7+. The receptors stem from a young man in good health. Some clones in this sample may be carry-over from other donors' samples.

There are a few counts of this clone. The chain recombines TRBV6-1 with TRBJ2-1, with 8 bases fitting TRBD1. The CDR3 covers 14 residues. Germline loops: CDR1 MNHNS, CDR2 SASEGT. Unmatched junction bases numbered 3, after V lost 2 bases and J lost 6 bases. The CDR3 region has the DNA TGTGCCAGCAGTGAACCAGGGACAGGCAATGAGCAGTTCTTC. Residues: CASSEPGTGNEQFF.

The chain employs TRBV2 and TRBJ2-6; D not certain. Between the trimmed V and J ends, which lost 3 bases and 4 bases, there was a span of 13 bases. CDR1 and CDR2 from the germline V gene are SNHLY and FYNNEI. The CDR3 runs to 16 residues. In nucleotides, the CDR3 is TGTGCCAGCAGTGATCCCGAGATCTCCGGGGCCAACGTCCTGACTTTC. This translates into CASSDPEISGANVLTF.

This sequence joins TRBV30 and TRBJ2-7, with no clear D. The CDR3 totals 17 residues. The V gene's germline CDR1 is GTSNPN and CDR2 SVGIG (reference sequence). V shed 0 bases and J shed 1 base, with 19 bases lying between them. CDR3 loop: CAWSVIGRDGLSYEQYF. CDR3 DNA sequence: TGTGCCTGGAGTGTAATCGGCCGAGACGGGCTATCCTACGAGCAGTACTTC.